This T cell receptor (beta chain) came from a study of T cell responses to AZD1222 COVID-19 vaccine. Study in general: Whether given at about 4 or about 12 weeks, second doses were pooled. Findings and caveats of the study: Repertoires were obtained solely post-peak T cell response. The donors showed a predominance of white British ancestry and of females, with possible underestimation of clonal diversity. Unmutated regions of variants are reportedly targeted by nearly half of spike-specific TCRs.

Data came from immunoSEQ multiplex PCR; TCRdb stores just in-frame clones and leaves some out. The sample lists about 68,000 clones, 80% to 85% occurring once. Comments on this clone: Its cognate antigen is unknown.

V dropped 4 bases and J dropped 4; count of bases not matched to a gene: 7. CDR3 length: 17 residues. Germline CDR1 WNHNN, CDR2 SYGVQD (reference sequence). This TCR came from an adult in good health. V usage is TRBV10-1 and J usage is TRBJ2-3, with 14 positions matching TRBD2. The sequencing here drew on peripheral blood, taken on day 0 of AZD1222 vaccination. DNA for the CDR3: TGCGCCAGCAGTGGAAATGGACTAGCGGGGGGCCCAGATACGCAGTATTTT. Residues: CASSGNGLAGGPDTQYF.